This TCR beta chain was sequenced in a study of T cell responses to AZD1222 COVID-19 vaccine. General study results and limits: The repertoires were collected only after the peak T cell response. Spike-specific TCR depth and breadth grew after two AZD1222 doses.

Some clones are missing from TCRdb's copy, which holds only in-frame ones; the method was immunoSEQ multiplex PCR. The sample holds approximately 140,000 clones, roughly 88% seen once. Of note for this clone: The antigen is unknown.

Germline V CDR1 and CDR2: KGHSH, LQKENI. V shed 3 bases and J 2 bases; nucleotides not matched to a gene: 4. This CDR3 region has 15 residues. The chain uses TRBV18 and TRBJ1-3; 7 bases are a match to TRBD1. This material consisted of peripheral blood, taken on day 0 of AZD1222 vaccination. The clonotype comes from an adult in good health. CDR3 in amino acids: CASSPSTGTGNTIYF. The CDR3 nucleotides are TGTGCCAGCTCACCTTCGACAGGGACTGGAAACACCATATATTTT.